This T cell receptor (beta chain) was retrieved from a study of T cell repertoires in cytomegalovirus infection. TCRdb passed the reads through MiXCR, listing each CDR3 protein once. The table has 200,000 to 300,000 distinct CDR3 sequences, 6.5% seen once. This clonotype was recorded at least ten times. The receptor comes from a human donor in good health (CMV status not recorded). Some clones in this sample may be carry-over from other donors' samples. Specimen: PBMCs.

Here the CDR3 DNA reads TGCAGTGCTAGTAGGGCTAACACTGAAGCTTTCTTT. As protein: CSASRANTEAFF. The chain links TRBV20-1 to TRBJ1-1; D not certain. Trimming removed 3 bases from V and 2 bases from J, with 7 bases in between. Germline CDR1 is DFQATT and CDR2 is SNEGSKA (reference sequence). The CDR3 contains 12 residues.